Below, one T cell receptor beta chain is given with its context. This entry is derived from a study of blood T cell repertoires in COVID-19. Study background: The United States, Italy and Spain supplied acute and convalescent COVID-19 samples. PBMCs, B-cell-depleted T cells, or T cells provided the cDNA or gDNA that made up the material.

Germline CDR1 reads MGHRA; CDR2 reads YSYEKL. The CDR3 runs to 17 residues. Trimming took 4 bases from V and 1 from J; bases not matched to a gene: 6. Original analysis: From reference gene primer amplification, estimates of nucleated cell counts were derived. Assay used: immunoSEQ multiplex PCR; TCRdb lists only in-frame clones, some missing. V, J and clone size reflect that table, while D and trimming were determined from the DNA. The sample has tens of thousands of clones; 65% to 85% are singletons. The genes are TRBV4-1 and TRBJ2-3, with TRBD2 identical over 12 bases. Material for sequencing was peripheral blood. The sequence came from a man aged 55 to 70 with acute or convalescent COVID-19. DNA for the CDR3: TGCGCCAGCAGCCGCCGAAGGACTAGCGGGGGCACAGATACGCAGTATTTT. It translates to CASSRRRTSGGTDTQYF.